The source of this TCR beta chain is a study of T cells in Graves' hyperthyroidism and ophthalmopathy. This sample holds PBMCs from about 10 ml fresh peripheral blood. Overall study findings and caveats: Using 13 V-J features, a model discriminated ophthalmopathy from stable hyperthyroidism.

RNA transcripts were the template for amplifying TCR beta CDR3 regions. The study used the HTBI primer set for a first-round RT-PCR of the TCR CDR3. TCRdb analysed the multiplex PCR reads with MiXCR anew, one entry per CDR3 protein. The sample contains over 700,000 distinct CDR3 sequences, around 19% of which appear only once. This clonotype was seen ten or more times. Its antigen is unknown. The CDR3 loop spans 14 amino acids. V lost 1 base and J lost 9, with 14 bases in between. Germline V gene sequence: CDR1 SGHAT, CDR2 FQNNGV. This TCR was sampled from a woman between 50 and 59 years old with Graves' hyperthyroidism that later progressed to Graves' ophthalmopathy. Sample: blood. The rearrangement links TRBV11-2 to TRBJ2-3; the D gene could be TRBD1 or TRBD2 (5 bases each). CDR3 residues: CASSLAGLPGTQYF. The CDR3 DNA reads TGTGCCAGCAGCTTAGCGGGGCTCCCGGGGACGCAGTATTTT.